This T cell receptor (beta chain) was recorded in a study of Graves' ophthalmopathy and Graves' hyperthyroidism. General study findings and limits: Blood was where most expanded thyroid clonotypes above 0.001 frequency also turned up.

V dropped 6 bases and J dropped 1 base, with 9 bases sitting between them. The CDR3 is 13 amino acids. On this clonotype itself: Its antigen is unknown.

Amplified material comprised TCR beta CDR3 regions derived from RNA transcripts. Following a first-round RT-PCR that used HTBI primers, a second-round multiplex PCR was carried out. Each CDR3 protein gets one entry after TCRdb re-called the multiplex PCR reads with MiXCR. The repertoire holds about 740,000 distinct CDR3 sequences, with 35% to 50% as singletons. This TCR was recovered from an adult man with Graves' ophthalmopathy. V and J are TRBV12-3 or TRBV12-4 and TRBJ2-5, with TRBD1 as a possible D gene (5 bases). Sequencing was done on a sample of peripheral blood. The CDR3 DNA reads as TGTGCCAGCAGAAGGACATTCCAAGAGACCCAGTACTTC. It encodes CASRRTFQETQYF.